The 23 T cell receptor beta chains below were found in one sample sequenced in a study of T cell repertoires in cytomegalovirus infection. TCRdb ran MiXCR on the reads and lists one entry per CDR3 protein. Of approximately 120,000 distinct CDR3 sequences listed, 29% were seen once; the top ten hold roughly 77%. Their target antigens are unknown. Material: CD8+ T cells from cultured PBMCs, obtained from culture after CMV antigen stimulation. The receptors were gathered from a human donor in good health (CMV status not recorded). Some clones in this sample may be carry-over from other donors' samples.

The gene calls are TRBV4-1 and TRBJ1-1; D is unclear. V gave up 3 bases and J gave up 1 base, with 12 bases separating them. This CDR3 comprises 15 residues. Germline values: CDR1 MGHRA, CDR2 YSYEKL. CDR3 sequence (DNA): TGCGCCAGCAGCCAGTTGGGGATTAGGAACACTGAAGCTTTCTTT. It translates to CASSQLGIRNTEAFF.

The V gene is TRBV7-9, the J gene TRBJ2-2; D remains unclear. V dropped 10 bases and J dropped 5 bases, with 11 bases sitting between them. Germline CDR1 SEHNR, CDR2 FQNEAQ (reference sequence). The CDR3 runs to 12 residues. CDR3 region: CATPHYTGELFF. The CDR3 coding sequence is TGTGCCACCCCACATTATACCGGGGAGCTGTTTTTT.

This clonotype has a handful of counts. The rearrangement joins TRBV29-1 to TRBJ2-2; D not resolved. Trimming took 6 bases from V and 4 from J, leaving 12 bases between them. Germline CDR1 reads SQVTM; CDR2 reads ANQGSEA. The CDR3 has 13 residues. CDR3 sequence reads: CSVTAVLTGELFF. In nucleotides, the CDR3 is TGCAGCGTGACGGCGGTACTCACCGGGGAGCTGTTTTTT.

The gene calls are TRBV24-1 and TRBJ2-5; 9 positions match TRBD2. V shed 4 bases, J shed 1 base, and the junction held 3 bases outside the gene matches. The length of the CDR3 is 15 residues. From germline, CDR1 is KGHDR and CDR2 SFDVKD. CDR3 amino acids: CATSDLAGTQETQYF. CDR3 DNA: TGTGCCACCAGTGACCTAGCGGGGACCCAAGAGACCCAGTACTTC.

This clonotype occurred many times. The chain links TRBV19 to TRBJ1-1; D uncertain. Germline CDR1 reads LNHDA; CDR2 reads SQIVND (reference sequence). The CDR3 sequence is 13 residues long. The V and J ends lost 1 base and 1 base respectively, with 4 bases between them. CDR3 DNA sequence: TGTGCCAGTAGTATAGGAACGAACACTGAAGCTTTCTTT. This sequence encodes CASSIGTNTEAFF.

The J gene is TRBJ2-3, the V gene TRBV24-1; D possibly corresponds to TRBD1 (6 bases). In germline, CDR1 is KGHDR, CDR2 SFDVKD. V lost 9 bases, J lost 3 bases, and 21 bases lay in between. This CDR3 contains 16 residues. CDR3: CATQGPQGSLTDTQYF. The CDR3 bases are TGTGCCACCCAAGGGCCACAGGGTAGTTTGACAGATACGCAGTATTTT.

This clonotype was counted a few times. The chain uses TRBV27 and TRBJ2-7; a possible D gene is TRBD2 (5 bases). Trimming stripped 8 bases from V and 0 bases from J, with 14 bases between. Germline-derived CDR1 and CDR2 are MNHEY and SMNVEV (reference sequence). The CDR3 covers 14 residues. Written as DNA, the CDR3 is TGTGCCAGCTCAGGACGGGAAAGCTCCTACGAGCAGTACTTC. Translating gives CASSGRESSYEQYF.

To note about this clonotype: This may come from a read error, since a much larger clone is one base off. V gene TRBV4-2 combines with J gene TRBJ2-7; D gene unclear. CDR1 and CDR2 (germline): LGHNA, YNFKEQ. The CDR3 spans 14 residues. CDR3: CTSSQDTSTNEQYF. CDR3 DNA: TGTACCAGCAGCCAAGATACAAGCACCAACGAGCAGTACTTC.

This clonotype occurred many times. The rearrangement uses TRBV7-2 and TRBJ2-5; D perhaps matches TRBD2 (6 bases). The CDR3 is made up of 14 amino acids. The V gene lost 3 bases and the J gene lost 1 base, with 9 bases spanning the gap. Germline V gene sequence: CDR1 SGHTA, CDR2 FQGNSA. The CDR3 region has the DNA TGTGCCAGCAGCTTCTGGGACTCCCAAGAGACCCAGTACTTC. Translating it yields CASSFWDSQETQYF.

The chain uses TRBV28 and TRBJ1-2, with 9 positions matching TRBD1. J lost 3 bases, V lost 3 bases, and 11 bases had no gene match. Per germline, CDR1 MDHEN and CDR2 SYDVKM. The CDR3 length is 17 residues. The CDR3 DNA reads TGTGCCAGCAGTTTGAGCGTGGGGACAGGGTACCACTATGGCTACACCTTC. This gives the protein CASSLSVGTGYHYGYTF.

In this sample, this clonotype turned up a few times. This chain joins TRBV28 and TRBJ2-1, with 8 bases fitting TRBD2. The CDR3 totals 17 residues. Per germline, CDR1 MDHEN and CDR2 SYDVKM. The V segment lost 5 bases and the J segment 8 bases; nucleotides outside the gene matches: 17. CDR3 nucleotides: TGTGCCAGCAGTACACTAGCTTCGGGACTAGGCGGCTATGAGCAGTTCTTC. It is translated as CASSTLASGLGGYEQFF.

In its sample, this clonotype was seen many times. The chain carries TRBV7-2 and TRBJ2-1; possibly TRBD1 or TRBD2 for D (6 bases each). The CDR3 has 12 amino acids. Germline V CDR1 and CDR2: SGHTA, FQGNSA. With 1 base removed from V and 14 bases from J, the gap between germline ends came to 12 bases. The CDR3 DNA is TGTGCCAGCAGCTTAGATTCGAGGGGGGAGTTCTTC. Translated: CASSLDSRGEFF.

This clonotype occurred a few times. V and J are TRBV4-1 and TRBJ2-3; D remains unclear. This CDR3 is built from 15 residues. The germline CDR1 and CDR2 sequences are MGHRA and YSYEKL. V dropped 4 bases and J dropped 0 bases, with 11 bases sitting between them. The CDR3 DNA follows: TGCGCCAGCAGCCGGATTTGGCCTAGCACAGATACGCAGTATTTT. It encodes CASSRIWPSTDTQYF.

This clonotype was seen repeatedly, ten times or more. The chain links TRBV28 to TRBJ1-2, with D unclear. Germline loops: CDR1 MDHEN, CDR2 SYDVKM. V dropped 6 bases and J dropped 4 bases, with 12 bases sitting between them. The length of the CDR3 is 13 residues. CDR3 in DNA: TGTGCCAGCAGCTCCGGGTTTTCCTATGGCTACACCTTC. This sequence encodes CASSSGFSYGYTF.

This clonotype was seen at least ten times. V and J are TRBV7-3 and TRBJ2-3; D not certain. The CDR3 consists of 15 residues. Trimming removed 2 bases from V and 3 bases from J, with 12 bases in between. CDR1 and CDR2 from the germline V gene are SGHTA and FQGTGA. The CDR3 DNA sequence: TGTGCCAGCAGCTTATCACTCTCGAGGACAGATACGCAGTATTTT. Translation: CASSLSLSRTDTQYF.

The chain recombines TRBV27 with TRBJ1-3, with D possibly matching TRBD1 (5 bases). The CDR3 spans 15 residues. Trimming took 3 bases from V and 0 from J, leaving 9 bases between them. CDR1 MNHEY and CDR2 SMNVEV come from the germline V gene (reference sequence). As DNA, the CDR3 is TGTGCCAGCAGTTTGGGTCAGGGCTCTGGAAACACCATATATTTT. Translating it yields CASSLGQGSGNTIYF.

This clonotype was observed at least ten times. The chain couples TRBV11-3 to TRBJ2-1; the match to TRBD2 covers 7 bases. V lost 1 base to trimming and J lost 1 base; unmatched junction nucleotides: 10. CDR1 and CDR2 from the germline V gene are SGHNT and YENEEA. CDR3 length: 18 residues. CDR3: CASSLGEEKRGSYNEQFF. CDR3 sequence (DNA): TGTGCCAGCAGCTTAGGGGAGGAGAAGCGGGGATCCTACAATGAGCAGTTCTTC. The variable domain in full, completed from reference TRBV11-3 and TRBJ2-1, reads EAGVVQSPRYKIIEKKQPVAFWCNPISGHNTLYWYLQNLGQGPELLIRYENEEAVDDSQLPKDRFSAERLKGVDSTLKIQPAELGDSAVYLCASSLGEEKRGSYNEQFFGPGTRLTVL.

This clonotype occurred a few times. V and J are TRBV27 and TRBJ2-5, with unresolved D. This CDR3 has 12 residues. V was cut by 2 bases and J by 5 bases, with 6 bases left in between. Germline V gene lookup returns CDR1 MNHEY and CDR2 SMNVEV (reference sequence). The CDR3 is CASSLDRETQYF. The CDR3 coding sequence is TGTGCCAGCAGTTTAGATCGGGAGACCCAGTACTTC.

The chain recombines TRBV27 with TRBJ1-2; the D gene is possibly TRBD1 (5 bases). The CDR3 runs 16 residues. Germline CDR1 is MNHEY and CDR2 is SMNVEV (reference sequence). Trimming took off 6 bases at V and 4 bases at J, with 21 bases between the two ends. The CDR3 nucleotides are TGTGCCAGCAGCCCGAGTGCGGGTGACAGACCCTATGGCTACACCTTC. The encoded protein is CASSPSAGDRPYGYTF.

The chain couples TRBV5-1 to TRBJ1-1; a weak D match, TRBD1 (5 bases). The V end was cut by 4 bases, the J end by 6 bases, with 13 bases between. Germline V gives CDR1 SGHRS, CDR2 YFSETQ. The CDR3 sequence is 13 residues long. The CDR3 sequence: CASSPDSIPEAFF. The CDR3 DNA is TGCGCCAGCAGCCCTGACAGTATTCCTGAAGCTTTCTTT.

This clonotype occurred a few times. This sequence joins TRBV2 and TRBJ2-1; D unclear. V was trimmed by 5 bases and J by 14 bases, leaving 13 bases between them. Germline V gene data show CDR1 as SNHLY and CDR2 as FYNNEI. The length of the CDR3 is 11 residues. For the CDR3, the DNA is TGTGCCAGCAGTAACTCAAAGCTGAAGTTCTTC. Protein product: CASSNSKLKFF.

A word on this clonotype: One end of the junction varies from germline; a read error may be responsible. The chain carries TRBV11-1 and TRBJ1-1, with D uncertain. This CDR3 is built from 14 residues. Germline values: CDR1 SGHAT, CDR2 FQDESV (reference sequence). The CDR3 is CASSLGCVNVEAYF. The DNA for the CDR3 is TGTGCTAGCAGCTTAGGGTGTGTGAATGTTGAAGCTTACTTT.

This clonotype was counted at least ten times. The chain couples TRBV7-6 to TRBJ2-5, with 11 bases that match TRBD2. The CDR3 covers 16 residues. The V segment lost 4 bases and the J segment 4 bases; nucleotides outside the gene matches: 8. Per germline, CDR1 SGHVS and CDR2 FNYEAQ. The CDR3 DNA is TGTGCCAGCAGCTGGCTAGCGGGGGGTCTTGGAGAGACCCAGTACTTC. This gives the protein CASSWLAGGLGETQYF. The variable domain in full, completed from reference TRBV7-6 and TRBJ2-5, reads GAGVSQSPRYKVTKRGQDVALRCDPISGHVSLYWYRQALGQGPEFLTYFNYEAQQDKSGLPNDRFSAERPEGSISTLTIQRTEQRDSAMYRCASSWLAGGLGETQYFGPGTRLLVL.